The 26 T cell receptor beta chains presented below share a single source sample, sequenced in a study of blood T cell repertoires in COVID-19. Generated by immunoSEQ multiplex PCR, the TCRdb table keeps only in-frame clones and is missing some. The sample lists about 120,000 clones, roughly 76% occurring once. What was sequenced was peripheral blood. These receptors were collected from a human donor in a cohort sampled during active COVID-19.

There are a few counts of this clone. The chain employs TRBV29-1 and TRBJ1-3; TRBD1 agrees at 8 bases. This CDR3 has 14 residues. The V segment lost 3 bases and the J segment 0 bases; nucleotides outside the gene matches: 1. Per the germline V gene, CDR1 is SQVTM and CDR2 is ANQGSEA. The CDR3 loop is CSVEDRVSGNTIYF. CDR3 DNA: TGCAGCGTTGAGGACAGGGTCTCTGGAAACACCATATATTTT.

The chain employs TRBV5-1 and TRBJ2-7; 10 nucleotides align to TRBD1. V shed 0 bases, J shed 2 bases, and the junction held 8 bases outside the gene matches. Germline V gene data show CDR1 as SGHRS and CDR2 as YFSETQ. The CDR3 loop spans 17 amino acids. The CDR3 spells CASSLAGTGDPTYEQYF. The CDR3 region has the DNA TGCGCCAGCAGCTTGGCAGGGACAGGGGATCCCACCTACGAGCAGTACTTC.

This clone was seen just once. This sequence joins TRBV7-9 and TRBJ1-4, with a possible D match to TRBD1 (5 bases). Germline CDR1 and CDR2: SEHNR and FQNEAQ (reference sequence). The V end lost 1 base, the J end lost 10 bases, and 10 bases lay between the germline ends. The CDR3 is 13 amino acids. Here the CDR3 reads CASSLGAGVKLFF. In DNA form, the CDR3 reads TGTGCCAGCAGCTTAGGGGCGGGGGTAAAACTGTTTTTT.

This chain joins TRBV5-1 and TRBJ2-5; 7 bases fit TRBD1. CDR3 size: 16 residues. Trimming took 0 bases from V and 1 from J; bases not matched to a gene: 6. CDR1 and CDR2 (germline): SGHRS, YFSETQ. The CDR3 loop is CASSLGDRAFQETQYF. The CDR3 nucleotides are TGCGCCAGCAGCTTGGGAGACAGGGCGTTCCAAGAGACCCAGTACTTC.

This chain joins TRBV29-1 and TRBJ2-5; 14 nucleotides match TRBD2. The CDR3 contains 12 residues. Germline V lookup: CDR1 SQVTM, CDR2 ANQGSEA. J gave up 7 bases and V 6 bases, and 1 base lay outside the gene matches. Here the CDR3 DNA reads TGCAGCGTAGGGACTAGCGGGGGGACCCAGTACTTC. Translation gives CSVGTSGGTQYF. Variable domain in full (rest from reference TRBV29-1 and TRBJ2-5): SAVISQKPSRDICQRGTSLTIQCQVDSQVTMMFWYRQQPGQSLTLIATANQGSEATYESGFVIDKFPISRPNLTFSTLTVSNMSPEDSSIYLCSVGTSGGTQYFGPGTRLLVL.

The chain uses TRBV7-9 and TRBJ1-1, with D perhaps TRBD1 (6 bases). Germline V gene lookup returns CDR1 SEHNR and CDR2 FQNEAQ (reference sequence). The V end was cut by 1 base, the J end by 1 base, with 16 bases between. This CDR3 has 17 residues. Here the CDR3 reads CASSLVPGGHGNTEAFF. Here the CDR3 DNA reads TGTGCCAGCAGCTTAGTACCTGGGGGACACGGGAACACTGAAGCTTTCTTT.

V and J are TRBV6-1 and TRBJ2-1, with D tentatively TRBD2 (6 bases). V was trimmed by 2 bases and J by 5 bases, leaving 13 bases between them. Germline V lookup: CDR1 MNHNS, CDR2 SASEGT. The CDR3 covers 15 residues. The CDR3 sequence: CASSERAGYNNEQFF. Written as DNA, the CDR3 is TGTGCCAGCAGTGAAAGGGCGGGATACAACAATGAGCAGTTCTTC.

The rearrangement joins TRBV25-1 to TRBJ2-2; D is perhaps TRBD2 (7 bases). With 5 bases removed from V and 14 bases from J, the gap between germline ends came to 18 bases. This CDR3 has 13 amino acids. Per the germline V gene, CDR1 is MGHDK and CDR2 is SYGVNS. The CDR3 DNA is TGTGCCAGCAGTTGGGGGGGCGAAATAGAACTGTTTTTT. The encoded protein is CASSWGGEIELFF.

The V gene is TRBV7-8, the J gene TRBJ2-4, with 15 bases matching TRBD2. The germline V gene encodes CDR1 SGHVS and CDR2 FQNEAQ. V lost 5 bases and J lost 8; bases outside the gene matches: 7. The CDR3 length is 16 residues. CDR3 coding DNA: TGTGCCAGCAGCCGGAGGACTAGCGGGGGGGTTGACATTCAGTACTTC. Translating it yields CASSRRTSGGVDIQYF.

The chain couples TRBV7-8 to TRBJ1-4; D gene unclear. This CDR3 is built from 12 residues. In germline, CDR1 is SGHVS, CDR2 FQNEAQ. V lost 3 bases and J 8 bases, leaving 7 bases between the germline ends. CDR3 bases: TGTGCCAGCAGCTTGGTTAGAGAAAAACTGTTTTTT. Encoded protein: CASSLVREKLFF.

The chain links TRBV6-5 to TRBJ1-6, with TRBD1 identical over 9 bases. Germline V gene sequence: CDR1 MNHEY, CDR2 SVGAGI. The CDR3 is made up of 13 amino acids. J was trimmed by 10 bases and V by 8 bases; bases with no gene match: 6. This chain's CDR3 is CASGTGLGSPLHF. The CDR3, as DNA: TGTGCCAGCGGGACAGGGCTCGGATCACCCCTCCACTTT.

The CDR3 DNA sequence: TGTGCCAGTAGCCCGAAAAAGCTTGCTGGGGCCAACGTCCTGACTTTC. As protein: CASSPKKLAGANVLTF. This rearrangement joins TRBV19 to TRBJ2-6, with D hard to call. Germline-derived CDR1 and CDR2 are LNHDA and SQIVND (reference sequence). The V end was cut by 6 bases, the J end by 2 bases, with 14 bases between. CDR3 length equals 16 residues.

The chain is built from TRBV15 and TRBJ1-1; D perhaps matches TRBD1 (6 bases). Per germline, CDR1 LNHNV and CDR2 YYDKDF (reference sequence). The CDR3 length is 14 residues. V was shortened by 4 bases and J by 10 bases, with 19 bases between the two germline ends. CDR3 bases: TGTGCCACCAGCACCTCATTGAGGGGGGGTACAGCTTTCTTT. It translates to CATSTSLRGGTAFF.

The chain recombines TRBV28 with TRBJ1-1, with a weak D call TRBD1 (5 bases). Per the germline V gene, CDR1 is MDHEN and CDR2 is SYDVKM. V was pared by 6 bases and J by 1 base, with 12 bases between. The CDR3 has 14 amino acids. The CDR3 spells CASSSGGPNTEAFF. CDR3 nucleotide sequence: TGTGCCAGCAGCTCCGGGGGTCCGAACACTGAAGCTTTCTTT.

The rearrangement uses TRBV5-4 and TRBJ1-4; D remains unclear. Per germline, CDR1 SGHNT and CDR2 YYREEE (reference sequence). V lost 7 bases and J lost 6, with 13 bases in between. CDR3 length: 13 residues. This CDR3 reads CASRVDSDEKLFF. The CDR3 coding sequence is TGTGCCAGCCGCGTGGACTCCGATGAAAAACTGTTTTTT.

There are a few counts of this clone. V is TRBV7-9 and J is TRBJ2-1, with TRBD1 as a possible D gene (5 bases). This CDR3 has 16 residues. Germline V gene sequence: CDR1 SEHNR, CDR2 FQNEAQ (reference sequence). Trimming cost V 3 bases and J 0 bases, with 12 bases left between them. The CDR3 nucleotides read TGTGCCAGCAGCTTTTCTCAGGGAAACTCCTACAATGAGCAGTTCTTC. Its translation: CASSFSQGNSYNEQFF.

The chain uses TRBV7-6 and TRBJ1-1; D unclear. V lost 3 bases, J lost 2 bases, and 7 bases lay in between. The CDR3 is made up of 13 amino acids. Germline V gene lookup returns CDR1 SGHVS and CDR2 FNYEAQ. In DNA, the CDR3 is TGTGCCAGCAGCTTCAGTCTTAACACTGAAGCTTTCTTT. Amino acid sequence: CASSFSLNTEAFF.

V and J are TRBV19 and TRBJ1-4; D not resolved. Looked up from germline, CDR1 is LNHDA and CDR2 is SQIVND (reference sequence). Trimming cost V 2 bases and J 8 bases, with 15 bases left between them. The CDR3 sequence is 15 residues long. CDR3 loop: CASSISGTAGEKLFF. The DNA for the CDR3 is TGTGCCAGTAGTATAAGCGGTACTGCTGGGGAAAAACTGTTTTTT.

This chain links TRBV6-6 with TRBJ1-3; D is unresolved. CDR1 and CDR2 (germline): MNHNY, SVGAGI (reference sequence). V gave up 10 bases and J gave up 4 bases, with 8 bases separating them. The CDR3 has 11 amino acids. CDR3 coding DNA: TGTGCCACCGGGGAAGGAAACACCATATATTTT. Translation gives CATGEGNTIYF.

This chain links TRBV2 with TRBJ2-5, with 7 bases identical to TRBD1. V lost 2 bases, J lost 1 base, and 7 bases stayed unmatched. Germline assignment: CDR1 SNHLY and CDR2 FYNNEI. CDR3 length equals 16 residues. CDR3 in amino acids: CASSEMDRGPQETQYF. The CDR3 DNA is TGTGCCAGCAGTGAAATGGATAGGGGGCCCCAAGAGACCCAGTACTTC.

CDR3 loop: CASSLALATSGSYEQYF. The CDR3 coding sequence is TGTGCCAGCAGCTTAGCGCTTGCGACTAGCGGCTCCTACGAGCAGTACTTC. The J gene is TRBJ2-7, the V gene TRBV7-9; 9 positions match TRBD2. The junction had 6 bases not matched to a gene; V was cut back by 0 bases and J by 0 bases. This CDR3 has 17 residues. From germline, CDR1 is SEHNR and CDR2 FQNEAQ (reference sequence).

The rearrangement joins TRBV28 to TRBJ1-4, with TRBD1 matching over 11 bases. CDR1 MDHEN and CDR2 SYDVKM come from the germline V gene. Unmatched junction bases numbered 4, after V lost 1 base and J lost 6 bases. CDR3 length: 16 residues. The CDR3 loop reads CASSLLRDRGYEKLFF. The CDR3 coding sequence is TGTGCCAGCAGTTTATTAAGGGACAGGGGGTATGAAAAACTGTTTTTT.

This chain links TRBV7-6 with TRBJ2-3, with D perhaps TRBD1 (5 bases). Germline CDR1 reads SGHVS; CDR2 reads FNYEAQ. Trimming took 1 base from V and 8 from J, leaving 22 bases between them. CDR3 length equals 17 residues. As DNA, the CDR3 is TGTGCCAGCAGCTTAGGCTCGGGCAGGGCCCCCCCCGGTACGCAGTATTTT. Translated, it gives CASSLGSGRAPPGTQYF.

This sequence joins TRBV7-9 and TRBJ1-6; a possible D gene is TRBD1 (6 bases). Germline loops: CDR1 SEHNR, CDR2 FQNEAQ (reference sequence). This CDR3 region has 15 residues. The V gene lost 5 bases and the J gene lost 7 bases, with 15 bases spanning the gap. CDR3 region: CASSQAGTRNSPLHF. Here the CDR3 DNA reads TGTGCCAGCAGCCAAGCCGGGACAAGGAATTCACCCCTCCACTTT.

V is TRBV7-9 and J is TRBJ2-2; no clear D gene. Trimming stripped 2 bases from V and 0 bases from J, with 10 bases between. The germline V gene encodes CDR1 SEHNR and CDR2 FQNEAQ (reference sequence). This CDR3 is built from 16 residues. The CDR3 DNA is TGTGCCAGCAGCTTAATGGGCCAGCCGAACACCGGGGAGCTGTTTTTT. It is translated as CASSLMGQPNTGELFF.

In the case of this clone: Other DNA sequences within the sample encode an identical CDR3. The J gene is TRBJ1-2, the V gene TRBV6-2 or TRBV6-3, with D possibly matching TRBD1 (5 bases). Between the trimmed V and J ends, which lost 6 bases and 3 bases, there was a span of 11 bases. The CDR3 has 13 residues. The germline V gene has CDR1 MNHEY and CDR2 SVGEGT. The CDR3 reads CASSPTGDYGYTF. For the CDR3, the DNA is TGTGCCAGCAGCCCTACGGGGGACTATGGCTACACCTTC.